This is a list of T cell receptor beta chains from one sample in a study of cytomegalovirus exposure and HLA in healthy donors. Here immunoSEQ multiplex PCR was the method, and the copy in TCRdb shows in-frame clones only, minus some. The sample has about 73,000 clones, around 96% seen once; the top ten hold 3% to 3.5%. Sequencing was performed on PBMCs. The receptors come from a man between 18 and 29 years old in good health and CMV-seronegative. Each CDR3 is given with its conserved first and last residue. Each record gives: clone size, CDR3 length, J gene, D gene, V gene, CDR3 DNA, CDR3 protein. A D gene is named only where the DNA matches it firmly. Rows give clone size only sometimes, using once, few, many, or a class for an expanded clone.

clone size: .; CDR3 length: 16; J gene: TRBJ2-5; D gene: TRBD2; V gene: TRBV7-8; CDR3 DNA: TGTGCCAGCAGCTCTATCCGGGGGGAAACACAAGAGACCCAGTACTTC; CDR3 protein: CASSSIRGETQETQYF
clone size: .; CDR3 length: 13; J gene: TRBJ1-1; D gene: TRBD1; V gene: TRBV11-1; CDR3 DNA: TGTGCCAGCAGCTTTCTACAGGGGGCTGAAGCTTTCTTT; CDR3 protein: CASSFLQGAEAFF
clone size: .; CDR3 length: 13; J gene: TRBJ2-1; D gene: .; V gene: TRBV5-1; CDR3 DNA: TGCGCCAGCACCCCCGGGGGTGGGAATGAGCAGTTCTTC; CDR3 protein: CASTPGGGNEQFF
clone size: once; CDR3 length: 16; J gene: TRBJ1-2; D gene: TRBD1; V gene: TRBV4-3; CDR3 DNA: TGCGCCAGCAGCCCTACGACAGGGGGCATAGAGGTGGGCTACACCTTC; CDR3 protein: CASSPTTGGIEVGYTF
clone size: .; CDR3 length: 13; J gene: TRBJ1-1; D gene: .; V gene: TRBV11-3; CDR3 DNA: TGTGCCAGCAGCTGGGACATTAACACTGAAGCTTTCTTT; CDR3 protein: CASSWDINTEAFF
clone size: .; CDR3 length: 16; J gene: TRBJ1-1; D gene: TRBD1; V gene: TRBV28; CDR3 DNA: TGTGCCAGCAGTCTCGGGACAGGGGGCGCGAACACTGAAGCTTTCTTT; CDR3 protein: CASSLGTGGANTEAFF
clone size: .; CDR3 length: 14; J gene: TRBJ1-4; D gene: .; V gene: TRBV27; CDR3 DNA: TGTGCCAGCAGTTATAGCGCAACTAATGAAAAACTGTTTTTT; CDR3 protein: CASSYSATNEKLFF
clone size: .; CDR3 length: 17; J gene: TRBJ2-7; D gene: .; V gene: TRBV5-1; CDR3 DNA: TGCGCCAGCAGCTTGGGGGGGCCCAACTCAGGGTCCTACGAGCAGTACTTC; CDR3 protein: CASSLGGPNSGSYEQYF
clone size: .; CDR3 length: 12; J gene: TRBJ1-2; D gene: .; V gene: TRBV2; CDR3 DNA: TGTGCCAGCAGTGTAGGAGGGGATGGCTACACCTTC; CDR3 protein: CASSVGGDGYTF
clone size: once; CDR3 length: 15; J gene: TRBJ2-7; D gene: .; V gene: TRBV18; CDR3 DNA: TGTGCCAGCTCACGGTCCCCCGAGGCAGACTACGAGCAGTACTTC; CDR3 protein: CASSRSPEADYEQYF
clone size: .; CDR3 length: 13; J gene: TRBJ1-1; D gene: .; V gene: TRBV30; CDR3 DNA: TGTGCCTGGAGTGTGAGGCGGAACACTGAAGCTTTCTTT; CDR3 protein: CAWSVRRNTEAFF
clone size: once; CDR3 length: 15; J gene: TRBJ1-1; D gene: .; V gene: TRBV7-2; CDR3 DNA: TGTGCCAGCAGCTTAGAGTACGGGGGGAACACTGAAGCTTTCTTT; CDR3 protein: CASSLEYGGNTEAFF
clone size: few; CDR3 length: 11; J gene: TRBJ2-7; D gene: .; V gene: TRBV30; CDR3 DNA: TGTGCCTGGACACAGGGATACGAGCAGTACTTC; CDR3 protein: CAWTQGYEQYF
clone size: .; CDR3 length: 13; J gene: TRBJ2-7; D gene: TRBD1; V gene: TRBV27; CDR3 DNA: TGTGCCAGCAGTCGGACAGGGCCCTACGAGCAGTACTTC; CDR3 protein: CASSRTGPYEQYF
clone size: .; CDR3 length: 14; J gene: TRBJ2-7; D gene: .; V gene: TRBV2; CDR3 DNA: TGTGCCAGCAGTGATAGGCAGGGGGGATACGAGCAGTACTTC; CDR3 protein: CASSDRQGGYEQYF
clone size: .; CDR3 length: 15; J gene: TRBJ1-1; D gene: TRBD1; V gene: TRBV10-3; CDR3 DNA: TGTGCCATCAGCCAACAGGGGGGGATGAACACTGAAGCTTTCTTT; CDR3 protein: CAISQQGGMNTEAFF
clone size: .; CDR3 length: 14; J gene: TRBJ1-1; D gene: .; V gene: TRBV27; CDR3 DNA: TGTGCCAGCATGCGGGGTTCCTTGAACACTGAAGCTTTCTTT; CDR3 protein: CASMRGSLNTEAFF
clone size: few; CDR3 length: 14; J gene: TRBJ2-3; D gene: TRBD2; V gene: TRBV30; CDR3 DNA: TGTGCCTGGATCTTAAGCGGGGTGACCTATACGCAGTATTTT; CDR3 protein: CAWILSGVTYTQYF
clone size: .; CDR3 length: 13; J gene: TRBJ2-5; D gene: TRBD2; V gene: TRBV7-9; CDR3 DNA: TGTGCCAGCAGCTCGGGACTAGAAGAGACCCAGTACTTC; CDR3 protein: CASSSGLEETQYF
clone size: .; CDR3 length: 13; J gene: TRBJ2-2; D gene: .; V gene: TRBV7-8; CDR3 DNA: TGTGCCAGTCCGGGGGAGGACACCGGGGAGCTGTTTTTT; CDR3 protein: CASPGEDTGELFF
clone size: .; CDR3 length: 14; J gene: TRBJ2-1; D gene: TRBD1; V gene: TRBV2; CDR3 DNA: TGTGCCAGCAGGGGCATGGCGTCAGGGGGTGAGCAGTTCTTC; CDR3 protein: CASRGMASGGEQFF
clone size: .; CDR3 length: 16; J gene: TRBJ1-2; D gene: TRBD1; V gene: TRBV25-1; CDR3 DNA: TGTGCCAGCAGTGAATCGGGGACAAGGGGGCGTAGAGGCTACACCTTC; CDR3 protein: CASSESGTRGRRGYTF
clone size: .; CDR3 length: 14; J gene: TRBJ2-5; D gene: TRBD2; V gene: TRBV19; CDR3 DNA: TGTGCCAGTAAAGCGGGGCCCTCCCAAGAGACCCAGTACTTC; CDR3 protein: CASKAGPSQETQYF
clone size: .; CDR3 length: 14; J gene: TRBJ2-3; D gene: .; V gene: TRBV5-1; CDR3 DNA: TGCGCCAGCAGCTTGGACAGGCGCACAGATACGCAGTATTTT; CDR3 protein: CASSLDRRTDTQYF
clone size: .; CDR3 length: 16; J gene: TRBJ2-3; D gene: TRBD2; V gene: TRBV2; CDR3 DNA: TGTGCCAGCAGTGGGGGACTAGCGGGGGGCGCAGATACGCAGTATTTT; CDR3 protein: CASSGGLAGGADTQYF
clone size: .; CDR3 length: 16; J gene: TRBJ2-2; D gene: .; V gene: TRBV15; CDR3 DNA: TGTGCCACCAGCAGAGAGGGTACAGGGCGGTCCGGGGAGCTGTTTTTT; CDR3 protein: CATSREGTGRSGELFF
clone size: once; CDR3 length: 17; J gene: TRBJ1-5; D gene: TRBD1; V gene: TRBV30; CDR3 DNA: TGTGCCTGGACCGCCTCAGAGGACAGGGGCTTAGGACAGCCCCAGCATTTT; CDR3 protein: CAWTASEDRGLGQPQHF
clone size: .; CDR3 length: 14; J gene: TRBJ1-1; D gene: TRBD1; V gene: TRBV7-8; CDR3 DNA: TGTGCCAGCAGCCCTCACAGGGGGCAGACTGAAGCTTTCTTT; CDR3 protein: CASSPHRGQTEAFF
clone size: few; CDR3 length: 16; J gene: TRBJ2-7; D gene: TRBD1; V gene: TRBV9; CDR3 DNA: TGTGCCAGCAGCGAATCGGACAGGCCCCGCCCCTACGAGCAGTACTTC; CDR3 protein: CASSESDRPRPYEQYF
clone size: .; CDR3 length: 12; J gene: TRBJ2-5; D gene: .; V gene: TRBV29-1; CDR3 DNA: TGCAGCGTTGTTCAGGTCCAAGAGACCCAGTACTTC; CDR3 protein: CSVVQVQETQYF
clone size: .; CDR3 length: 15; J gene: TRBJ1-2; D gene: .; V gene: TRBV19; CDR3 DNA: TGTGCCAGTAGTCGACCCCACGCCGAGGACTATGGCTACACCTTC; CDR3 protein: CASSRPHAEDYGYTF
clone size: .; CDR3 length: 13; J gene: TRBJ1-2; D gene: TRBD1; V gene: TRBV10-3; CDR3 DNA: TGTGCCACCGGGACAGGGGGAGACTATGGCTACACCTTC; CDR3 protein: CATGTGGDYGYTF
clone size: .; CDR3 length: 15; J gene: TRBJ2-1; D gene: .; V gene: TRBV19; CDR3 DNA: TGTGCCAGTAGTATTAAAGGAGAAGCGAGCAATGAGCAGTTCTTC; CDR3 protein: CASSIKGEASNEQFF
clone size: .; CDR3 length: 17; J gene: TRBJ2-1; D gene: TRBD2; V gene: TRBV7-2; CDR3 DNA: TGTGCCAGCAGCCCAAAAACCCGCGGGGGAAACCGTCATGAGCAGTTCTTC; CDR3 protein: CASSPKTRGGNRHEQFF
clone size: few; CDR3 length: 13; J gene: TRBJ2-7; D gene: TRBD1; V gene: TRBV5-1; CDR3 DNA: TGCGCCAGCAGCTTGACAGGGGGCGGTGAGCAGTACTTC; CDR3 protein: CASSLTGGGEQYF
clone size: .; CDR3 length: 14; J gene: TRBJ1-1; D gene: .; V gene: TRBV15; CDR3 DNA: TGTGCCACCAGCAGGGACAGTCAACGCACTGAAGCTTTCTTT; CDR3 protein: CATSRDSQRTEAFF
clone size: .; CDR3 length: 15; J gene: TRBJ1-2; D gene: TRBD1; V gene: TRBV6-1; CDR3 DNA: TGTGCCAGCAGCGGACAGGGGGCGGCTAACTATGGCTACACCTTC; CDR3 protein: CASSGQGAANYGYTF
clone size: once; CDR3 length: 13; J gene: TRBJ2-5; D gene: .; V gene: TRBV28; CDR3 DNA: TGTGCCAGCAGGCACGGGTTCCAAGAGACCCAGTACTTC; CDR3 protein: CASRHGFQETQYF
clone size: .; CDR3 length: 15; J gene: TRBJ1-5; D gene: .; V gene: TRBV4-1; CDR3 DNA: TGCGCCAGCAGCCACCCCACTCCTGACACAGGAGACCAGCATTTT; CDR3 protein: CASSHPTPDTGDQHF
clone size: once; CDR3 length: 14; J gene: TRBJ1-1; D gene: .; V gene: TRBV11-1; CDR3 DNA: TGTGCCAGCAGCTTACGGTCCGAGGGCACTGAAGCTTTCTTT; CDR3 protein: CASSLRSEGTEAFF
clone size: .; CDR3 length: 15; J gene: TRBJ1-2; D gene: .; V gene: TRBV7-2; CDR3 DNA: TGTGCCAGCAGCCCCGAACTCCGGGAGATCTATGGCTACACCTTC; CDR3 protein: CASSPELREIYGYTF
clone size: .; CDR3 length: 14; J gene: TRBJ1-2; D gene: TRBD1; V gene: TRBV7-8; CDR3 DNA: TGTGCCAGCAGCTCACCCGACAGGGAAGGGGGCTACACCTTC; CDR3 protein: CASSSPDREGGYTF
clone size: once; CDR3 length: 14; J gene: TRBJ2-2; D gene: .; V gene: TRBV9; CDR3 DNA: TGTGCCAGCAGCGTAGGGGGCAACACCGGGGAGCTGTTTTTT; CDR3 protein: CASSVGGNTGELFF
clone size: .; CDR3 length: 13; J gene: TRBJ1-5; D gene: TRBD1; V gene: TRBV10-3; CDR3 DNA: TGTGCCACCTCGACAGGGATGGGTCAGCCCCAGCATTTT; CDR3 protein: CATSTGMGQPQHF